Reported below is one T cell receptor (beta chain). The source of the sample is a study of blood T cell repertoires in COVID-19. Study-level information: Acute and convalescent COVID-19 specimens originated in the United States, Italy and Spain. Sources were T cells, B-cell-depleted T cells, or PBMCs; the material itself was cDNA or gDNA.

Original data processing: For nucleated cells, counts were estimated from reference gene primer amplification. This table comes from immunoSEQ multiplex PCR, and its TCRdb copy is limited to in-frame clones, with some not included. The V and J calls and the clone size are those of that table, but D and trimming were determined from the DNA. The sample includes more than 200,000 clones, about nine tenths seen only once; the top ten take roughly 4.2%. The TCR sequence derives from a man aged 45 to 65 with acute or convalescent COVID-19. Input material: peripheral blood.

Written as DNA, the CDR3 is TGTGCCAGCAGTTACTCTCCAGGGCCCCCCTATGGCTACACCTTC. Protein product: CASSYSPGPPYGYTF. The chain uses TRBV6-5 and TRBJ1-2; D is perhaps TRBD1 (5 bases). The germline V gene has CDR1 MNHEY and CDR2 SVGAGI. This CDR3 contains 15 residues. The V end lost 0 bases, the J end lost 4 bases, and 12 bases lay between the germline ends.